Sequencing of this TCR beta chain was carried out in a study of blood T cell repertoires in COVID-19. Overall study context: The United States, Italy and Spain supplied acute and convalescent COVID-19 samples. From T cells, B-cell-depleted T cells, or PBMCs came the material, which was cDNA or gDNA.

This CDR3 region has 16 residues. The V gene's germline CDR1 is LNHDA and CDR2 SQIVND (reference sequence). Trimming cost V 4 bases and J 9 bases, with 19 bases left between them. The authors' processing: Amplified reference gene primers provided the basis for estimating nucleated cell counts. Profiling relied on immunoSEQ multiplex PCR, and the TCRdb table lists in-frame clones only, not all of them. V and J calls and clone size are those listed in that table; D and trimming were worked out from the DNA. In the table there are tens of thousands of clones, 82% of which are singletons. The sample consisted of peripheral blood. The chain recombines TRBV19 with TRBJ1-6; D is ambiguous. The clonotype comes from a human donor in a cohort sampled during active COVID-19. The CDR3 DNA reads TGTGCCAGTAGTACCCCTTTGGCAGGAAGCCTTTCACCCCTCCACTTT. It encodes CASSTPLAGSLSPLHF.